This is a list of T cell receptor beta chains from one sample in a study of OX40 agonist ivuxolimab in advanced cancers. TCRdb's table, derived via immunoSEQ multiplex PCR, lists solely in-frame clones and lacks some. The table has about 88,000 clones, approximately 85% seen once. Specimen: CD4+ or CD8+ T cells sorted from blood, collected in a trial of the OX40 agonist ivuxolimab. Receptor source: an adult with an advanced solid tumor such as melanoma, head and neck, liver or kidney cancer. CDR3s include the opening cysteine and the closing phenylalanine or tryptophan. A D gene is named only where the DNA matches it firmly. Clone size, where shown, is once, few, many, or a class for clones that have expanded.

>.|14|TRBJ2-3|TRBV12-5|.
TGTGCTAGTGGTCGAACGTCGCTGGCAGATACGCAGTATTTT
CASGRTSLADTQYF
>.|16|TRBJ1-4|TRBV27|.
TGTGCCAGCAGCCCGGGCAGAGCCACAACTAATGAAAAACTGTTTTTT
CASSPGRATTNEKLFF
>.|13|TRBJ2-5|TRBV28|once
TGTGCCAGCCTCCCCGCCAACCAAGAGACCCAGTACTTC
CASLPANQETQYF
>.|13|TRBJ2-5|TRBV2|.
TGTGCCAGCAGGGGGCGCCTCCGGGAGACCCAGTACTTC
CASRGRLRETQYF
>.|15|TRBJ2-7|TRBV28|.
TGTGCCAGCAGTTTAGTGGGGGTACAAAACCGGGGGCAGTACTTC
CASSLVGVQNRGQYF
>TRBD2|16|TRBJ2-1|TRBV7-8|.
TGTGCCAGCAGCTTTCAAGGACTAGCGGTGAGCAATGAGCAGTTCTTC
CASSFQGLAVSNEQFF
>.|14|TRBJ2-3|TRBV7-3|few
TGTGCCAGCAGCTTACACCTTATCACAGATACGCAGTATTTT
CASSLHLITDTQYF
>.|13|TRBJ1-1|TRBV6-5|.
TGTGCCAGCAGCCAACCCGGGACGGGAGAAGCTTTCTTT
CASSQPGTGEAFF
>.|14|TRBJ1-6|TRBV7-8|once
TGTGCCAGCAGCTTAGGGGGTTCGGTATCACCCCTCCACTTT
CASSLGGSVSPLHF
>TRBD1|18|TRBJ2-2|TRBV7-6|.
TGTGCCAGCAGCTTAGCGCCCGTCGGGACAGGGAACACCGGGGAGCTGTTTTTT
CASSLAPVGTGNTGELFF
>.|16|TRBJ1-5|TRBV9|.
TGTGCCAGCAGCGTAGTTAAATCCGTCGGCAATCAGCCCCAGCATTTT
CASSVVKSVGNQPQHF
>.|15|TRBJ1-1|TRBV9|.
TGTGCCAGCAGCGTAGGTCCGTTCATGAACACTGAAGCTTTCTTT
CASSVGPFMNTEAFF
>TRBD2|17|TRBJ2-5|TRBV7-6|.
TGTGCCAGCAGCTTATGGCGGGAGGGCCTGGTTCGGGAGACCCAGTACTTC
CASSLWREGLVRETQYF
>TRBD1|15|TRBJ2-5|TRBV28|.
TGTGCCAGCAGCTCAGGGGGACAGAAACAAGAGACCCAGTACTTC
CASSSGGQKQETQYF